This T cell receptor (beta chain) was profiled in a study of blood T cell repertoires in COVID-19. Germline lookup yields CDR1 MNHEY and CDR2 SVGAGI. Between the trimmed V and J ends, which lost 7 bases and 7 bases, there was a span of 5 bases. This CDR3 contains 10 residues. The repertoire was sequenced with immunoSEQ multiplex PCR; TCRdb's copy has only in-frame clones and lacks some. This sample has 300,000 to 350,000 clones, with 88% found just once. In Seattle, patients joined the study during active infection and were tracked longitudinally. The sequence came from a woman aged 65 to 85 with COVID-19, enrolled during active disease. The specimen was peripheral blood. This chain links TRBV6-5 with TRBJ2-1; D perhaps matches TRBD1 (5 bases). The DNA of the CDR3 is TGTGCCAGCAAGGGGAATGAGCAGTTCTTC. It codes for CASKGNEQFF.